A selection of T cell receptor beta chains follows, all from one sample in a study of patients and donors after allogeneic stem cell transplantation. Each CDR3 protein is one row after TCRdb ran MiXCR on the RT-PCR reads. This sample has about 960,000 distinct CDR3 sequences, with 15% to 20% found just once. The specimen sequenced was blood, either unsorted or a sorted T cell fraction (not recorded which). The receptors shown here come from a human donor who was either an allogeneic HSCT recipient or a stem cell or donor lymphocyte infusion donor (not recorded which). It is not recorded whose cells these are; they may come from a transplant donor. Both conserved end residues are part of each CDR3. A D gene is named only where the DNA matches it firmly. Size is omitted from some rows. Given values are once, few, many or a class for expanded clones.

>TRBJ2-7|NA|TRBV30|NA
TGTGCCTGGGGGGTATGGACTATCCCCTACGAGCAGTACTTC
CAWGVWTIPYEQYF
>TRBJ2-7|NA|TRBV11-2|NA
TGTGCCAGCCTCGGGGGCGGGGAGCAGTACTTC
CASLGGGEQYF
>TRBJ2-2|few|TRBV20-1|TRBD1
TGCTCGACACCGGGACAGGGTCCCGGGGAGCTGTTTTTT
CSTPGQGPGELFF
>TRBJ2-1|NA|TRBV7-9|NA
TGTGCCAGCAGCTTAGCGGGTTCCCCCGAATACAATGAGCAGTTCTTC
CASSLAGSPEYNEQFF
>TRBJ2-1|few|TRBV5-1|NA
TGCGCCAGCAGGGGGGTCCCAAAAAGCTCCTACAATGAGCAGTTCTTC
CASRGVPKSSYNEQFF
>TRBJ2-5|NA|TRBV5-4|TRBD2
TGTGCCAGCAGCTTCTTTAGCGGGGGGGCCTCAGAGACCCAGTACTTC
CASSFFSGGASETQYF
>TRBJ2-3|NA|TRBV5-1|TRBD2
TGCGCCAGCAGCCACGGACTAGCGTACACAGATACGCAGTATTTT
CASSHGLAYTDTQYF
>TRBJ2-1|few|TRBV20-1|TRBD2
TGCAGTGCCTCGCGGGGGGCGGTTAATGAGCAGTTCTTC
CSASRGAVNEQFF
>TRBJ2-1|many|TRBV20-1|NA
TGCAGTGCTACGGGTTCCTACAATGAGCAGTTCTTC
CSATGSYNEQFF
>TRBJ2-7|NA|TRBV3-1|TRBD2
TGTGCCAGCAGCCCGGCTAGCGGGAAACGTTACGAGCAGTACTTC
CASSPASGKRYEQYF
>TRBJ1-2|NA|TRBV11-1|TRBD1
TGTGCCAGCAGCTTACACTCGGGACAGGGGGCAGTCTGCCCTGGCTACACCTTC
CASSLHSGQGAVCPGYTF
>TRBJ1-1|many|TRBV12-3/TRBV12-4|TRBD1
TGTGCCAGCAGTTCCGGGGACAGGGGAGGCACTGAAGCTTTCTTT
CASSSGDRGGTEAFF
>TRBJ2-3|NA|TRBV13|NA
TGTGCCAGCAGCTTTGGGGGGCGAAGCACAGATACGCAGTATTTT
CASSFGGRSTDTQYF
>TRBJ1-5|few|TRBV19|TRBD1
TGTGCCAGTAATGATGTTGTAGGCAGGGGGAATCAGCCCCAGCATTTT
CASNDVVGRGNQPQHF
>TRBJ2-1|NA|TRBV5-1|NA
TGCGCCAGCAGTCCGAGGGGGAACCTCAATGAGCAGTTCTTC
CASSPRGNLNEQFF
>TRBJ1-2|NA|TRBV30|NA
TGTGCCTGGGCTCTAAAGCCTGGCTATGGCTACACCTTC
CAWALKPGYGYTF
>TRBJ1-1|few|TRBV29-1|NA
TGCAGCGTTGAAATTAGGACTGAAGCTTTCTTT
CSVEIRTEAFF